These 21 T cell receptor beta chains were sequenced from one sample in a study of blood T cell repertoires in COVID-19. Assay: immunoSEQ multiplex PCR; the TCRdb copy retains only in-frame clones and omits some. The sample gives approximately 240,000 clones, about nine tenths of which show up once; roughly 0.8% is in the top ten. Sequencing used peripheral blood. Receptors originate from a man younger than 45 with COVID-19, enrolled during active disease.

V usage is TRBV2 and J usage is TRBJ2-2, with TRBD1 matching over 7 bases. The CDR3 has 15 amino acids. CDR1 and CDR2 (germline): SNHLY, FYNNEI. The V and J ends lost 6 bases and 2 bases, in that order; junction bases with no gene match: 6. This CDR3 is CASRVGTVNTGELFF. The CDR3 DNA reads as TGTGCCAGCAGAGTCGGGACAGTTAACACCGGGGAGCTGTTTTTT.

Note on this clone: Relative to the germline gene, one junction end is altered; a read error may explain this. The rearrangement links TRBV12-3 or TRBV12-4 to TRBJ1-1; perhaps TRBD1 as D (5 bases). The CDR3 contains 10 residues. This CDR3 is CASSDSHRVF. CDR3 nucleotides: TGTGCCAGCAGTGACAGCCACAGAGTCTTT.

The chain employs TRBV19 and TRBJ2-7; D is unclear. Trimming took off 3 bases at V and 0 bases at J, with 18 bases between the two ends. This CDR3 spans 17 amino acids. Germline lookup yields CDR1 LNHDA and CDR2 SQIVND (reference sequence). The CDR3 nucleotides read TGTGCCAGTAGTATTCGACTTAATAAAAGGAGCTCCTACGAGCAGTACTTC. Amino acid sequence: CASSIRLNKRSSYEQYF.

The CDR3 loop is CAWSVLGGETQYF. The CDR3 DNA follows: TGTGCCTGGAGTGTTCTGGGGGGAGAGACCCAGTACTTC. This chain links TRBV30 with TRBJ2-5, with D maybe TRBD2 (6 bases). Germline CDR1 reads GTSNPN; CDR2 reads SVGIG (reference sequence). This CDR3 region has 13 residues. V was pared by 0 bases and J by 4 bases, with 9 bases between.

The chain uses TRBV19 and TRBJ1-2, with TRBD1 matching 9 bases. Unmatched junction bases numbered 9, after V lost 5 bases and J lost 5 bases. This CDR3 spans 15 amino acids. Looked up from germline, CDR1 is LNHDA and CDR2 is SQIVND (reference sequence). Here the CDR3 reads CASSPWTGAAYGYTF. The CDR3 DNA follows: TGTGCCAGTAGTCCGTGGACAGGGGCGGCTTATGGCTACACCTTC.

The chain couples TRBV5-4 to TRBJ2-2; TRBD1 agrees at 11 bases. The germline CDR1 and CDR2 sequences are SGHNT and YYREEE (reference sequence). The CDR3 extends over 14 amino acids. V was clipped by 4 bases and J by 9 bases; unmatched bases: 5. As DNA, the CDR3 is TGTGCCAGCAGCACGGACAGGGGGCAAAGGGAGCTGTTTTTT. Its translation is CASSTDRGQRELFF.

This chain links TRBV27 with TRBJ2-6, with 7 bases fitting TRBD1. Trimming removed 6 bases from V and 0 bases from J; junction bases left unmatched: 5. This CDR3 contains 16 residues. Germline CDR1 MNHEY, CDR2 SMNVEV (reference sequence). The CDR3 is CASRSTGFSGANVLTF. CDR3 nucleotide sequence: TGTGCCAGCAGGTCGACAGGGTTCTCTGGGGCCAACGTCCTGACTTTC.

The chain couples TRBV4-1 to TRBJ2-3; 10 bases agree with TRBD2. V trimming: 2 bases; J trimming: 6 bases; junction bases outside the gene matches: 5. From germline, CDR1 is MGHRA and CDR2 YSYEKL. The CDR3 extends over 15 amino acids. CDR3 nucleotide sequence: TGCGCCAGCAGCCAATCCCTAGCGGGGGAGGATACGCAGTATTTT. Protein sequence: CASSQSLAGEDTQYF.

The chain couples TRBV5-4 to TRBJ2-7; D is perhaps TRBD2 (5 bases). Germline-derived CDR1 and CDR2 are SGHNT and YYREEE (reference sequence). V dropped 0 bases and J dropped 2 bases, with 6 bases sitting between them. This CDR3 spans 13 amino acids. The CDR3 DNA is TGTGCCAGCAGCTTGGACGGGGCCTACGAGCAGTACTTC. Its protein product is CASSLDGAYEQYF.

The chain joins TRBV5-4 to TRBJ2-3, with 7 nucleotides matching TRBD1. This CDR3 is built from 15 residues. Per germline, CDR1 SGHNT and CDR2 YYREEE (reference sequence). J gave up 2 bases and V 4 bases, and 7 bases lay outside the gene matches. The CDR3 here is CASSLSTGFTDTQYF. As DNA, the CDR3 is TGTGCCAGCAGCCTATCGACAGGGTTCACAGATACGCAGTATTTT.

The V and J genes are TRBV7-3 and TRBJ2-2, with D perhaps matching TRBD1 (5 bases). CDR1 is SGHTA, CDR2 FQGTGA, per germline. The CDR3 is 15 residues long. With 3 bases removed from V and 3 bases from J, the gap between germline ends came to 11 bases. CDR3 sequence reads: CASSLQGPDTGELFF. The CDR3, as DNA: TGTGCCAGCAGCTTGCAGGGCCCGGACACCGGGGAGCTGTTTTTT.

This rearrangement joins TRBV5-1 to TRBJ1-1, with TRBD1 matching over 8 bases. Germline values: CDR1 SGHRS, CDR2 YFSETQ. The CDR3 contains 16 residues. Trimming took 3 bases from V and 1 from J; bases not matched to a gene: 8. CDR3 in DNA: TGCGCCAGCAGCTCTCAAGGCGGGACAGGGAACACTGAAGCTTTCTTT. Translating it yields CASSSQGGTGNTEAFF.

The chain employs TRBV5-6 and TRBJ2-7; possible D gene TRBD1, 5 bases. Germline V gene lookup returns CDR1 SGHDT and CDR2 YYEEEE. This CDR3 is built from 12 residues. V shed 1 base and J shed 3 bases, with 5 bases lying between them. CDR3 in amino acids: CASSLQGYEQYF. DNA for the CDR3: TGTGCCAGCAGCTTGCAGGGCTACGAGCAGTACTTC. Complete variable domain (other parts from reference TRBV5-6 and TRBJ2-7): DAGVTQSPTHLIKTRGQQVTLRCSPKSGHDTVSWYQQALGQGPQFIFQYYEEEERQRGNFPDRFSGHQFPNYSSELNVNALLLGDSALYLCASSLQGYEQYFGPGTRLTVT.

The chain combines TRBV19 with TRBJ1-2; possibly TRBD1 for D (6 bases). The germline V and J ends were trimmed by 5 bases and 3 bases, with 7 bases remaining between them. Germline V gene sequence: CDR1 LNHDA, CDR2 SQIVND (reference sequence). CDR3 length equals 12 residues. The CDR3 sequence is CASSEGDYGYTF. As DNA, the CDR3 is TGTGCCAGTAGTGAGGGGGACTATGGCTACACCTTC.

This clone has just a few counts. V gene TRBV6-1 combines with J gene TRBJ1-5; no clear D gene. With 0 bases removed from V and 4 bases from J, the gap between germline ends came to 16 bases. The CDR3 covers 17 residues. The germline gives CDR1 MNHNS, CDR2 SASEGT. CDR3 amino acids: CASSEALQAGTNQPQHF. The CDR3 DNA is TGTGCCAGCAGTGAAGCGCTTCAGGCGGGCACTAATCAGCCCCAGCATTTT.

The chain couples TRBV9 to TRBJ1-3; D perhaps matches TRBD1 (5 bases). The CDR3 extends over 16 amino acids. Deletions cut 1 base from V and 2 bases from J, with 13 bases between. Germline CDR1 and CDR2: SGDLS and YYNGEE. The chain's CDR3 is CASSVSSGITGNTIYF. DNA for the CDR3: TGTGCCAGCAGCGTATCCTCAGGGATCACTGGAAACACCATATATTTT. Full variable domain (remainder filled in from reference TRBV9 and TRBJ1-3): DSGVTQTPKHLITATGQRVTLRCSPRSGDLSVYWYQQSLDQGLQFLIQYYNGEERAKGNILERFSAQQFPDLHSELNLSSLELGDSALYFCASSVSSGITGNTIYFGEGSWLTVV.

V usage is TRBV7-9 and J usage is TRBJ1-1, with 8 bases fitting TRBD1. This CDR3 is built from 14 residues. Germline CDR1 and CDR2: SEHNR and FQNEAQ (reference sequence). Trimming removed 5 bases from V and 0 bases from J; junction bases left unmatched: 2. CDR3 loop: CASSMGQVNTEAFF. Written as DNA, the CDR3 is TGTGCCAGCAGCATGGGACAGGTGAACACTGAAGCTTTCTTT.

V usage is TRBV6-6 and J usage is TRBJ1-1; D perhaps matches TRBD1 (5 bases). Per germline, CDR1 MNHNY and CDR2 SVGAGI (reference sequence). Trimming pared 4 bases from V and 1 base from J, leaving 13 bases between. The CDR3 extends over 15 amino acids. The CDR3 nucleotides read TGTGCCAGCAGTTTCGGCGGGGGTTCGAACACTGAAGCTTTCTTT. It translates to CASSFGGGSNTEAFF.

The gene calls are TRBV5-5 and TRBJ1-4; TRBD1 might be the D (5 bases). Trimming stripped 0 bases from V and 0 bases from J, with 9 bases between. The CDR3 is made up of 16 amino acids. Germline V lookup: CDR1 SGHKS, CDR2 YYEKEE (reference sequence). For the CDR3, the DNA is TGTGCCAGCAGCTTGGGGACGACAGCAACTAATGAAAAACTGTTTTTT. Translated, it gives CASSLGTTATNEKLFF. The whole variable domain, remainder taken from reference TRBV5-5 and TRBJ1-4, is DAGVTQSPTHLIKTRGQQVTLRCSPISGHKSVSWYQQVLGQGPQFIFQYYEKEERGRGNFPDRFSARQFPNYSSELNVNALLLGDSALYLCASSLGTTATNEKLFFGSGTQLSVL.

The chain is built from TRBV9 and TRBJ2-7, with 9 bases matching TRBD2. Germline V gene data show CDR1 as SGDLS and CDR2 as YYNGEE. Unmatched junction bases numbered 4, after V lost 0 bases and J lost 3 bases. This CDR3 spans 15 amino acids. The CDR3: CASSVGVAGDYEQYF. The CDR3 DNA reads TGTGCCAGCAGCGTAGGGGTAGCGGGGGACTACGAGCAGTACTTC.

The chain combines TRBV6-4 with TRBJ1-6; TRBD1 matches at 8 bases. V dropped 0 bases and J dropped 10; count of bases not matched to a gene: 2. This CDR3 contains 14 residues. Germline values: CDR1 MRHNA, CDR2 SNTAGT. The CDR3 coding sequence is TGTGCCAGCAGTGACTCCGACAGGGGCTCACCCCTCCACTTT. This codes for CASSDSDRGSPLHF.